Listed below are T cell receptor beta chains from one sample, sequenced in a study of T cell repertoires in cytomegalovirus infection. MiXCR was run by TCRdb on the reads, yielding one entry per CDR3 protein. This sample has hundreds of thousands of distinct CDR3 sequences, with about a third found just once. Sequenced input: PBMCs. These receptors all come from a human donor in good health (CMV status not recorded). Some clones in this sample may be carry-over from other donors' samples. Both conserved end residues are part of each CDR3. D genes are given only for firm matches. Clone size appears in some rows only: once, few, many, or a class for an expanded clone.

size: many
V: TRBV7-2
J: TRBJ1-6
D: -
length: 16
DNA: TGTGCCAGCAGCACTCTCTTACAGGGACTTAGCGTACCCCTCCACTTT
CDR3: CASSTLLQGLSVPLHF

size: -
V: TRBV20-1
J: TRBJ2-5
D: -
length: 18
DNA: TGCAGTGCTAGAGATCGGAGTCTAGAGGACCAGTACCAAGAGACCCAGTACTTC
CDR3: CSARDRSLEDQYQETQYF

size: few
V: TRBV6-6
J: TRBJ2-7
D: TRBD2
length: 14
DNA: TGTGCCAGCAGTTTAGGGCGGGAGATATACGAGCAGTACTTC
CDR3: CASSLGREIYEQYF

size: few
V: TRBV28
J: TRBJ2-1
D: TRBD2
length: 16
DNA: TGTGCCAGCAGTCGACCGGGACTAGGCTCCTACAATGAGCAGTTCTTC
CDR3: CASSRPGLGSYNEQFF

size: many
V: TRBV6-1
J: TRBJ1-5
D: -
length: 13
DNA: TGTGCCAGCAGTGAAGCCGAGCATCAGCCCCAGCATTTT
CDR3: CASSEAEHQPQHF

size: -
V: TRBV3-1
J: TRBJ1-5
D: TRBD1
length: 14
DNA: TGTGCCAGCAGTCCTCGGACAGGCGGACAGCCCCAGCATTTT
CDR3: CASSPRTGGQPQHF

size: -
V: TRBV7-6
J: TRBJ1-3
D: -
length: 18
DNA: TGTGCCAGCAGCTCGACATTTACAGGACCGGCTCCTGGAAACACCATATATTTT
CDR3: CASSSTFTGPAPGNTIYF

size: -
V: TRBV19
J: TRBJ1-1
D: -
length: 15
DNA: TGTGCCAGTAGTATACTTCGGGGGATGAACACTGAAGCTTTCTTT
CDR3: CASSILRGMNTEAFF

size: -
V: TRBV7-9
J: TRBJ1-2
D: -
length: 15
DNA: TGTGCCAGCAGCTTAGCGCGGACACCCAACTATGGCTACACCTTC
CDR3: CASSLARTPNYGYTF

size: many
V: TRBV7-9
J: TRBJ1-4
D: -
length: 16
DNA: TGTGCCAGCAGCTTGGGGGGTCAAGGTTTGAATGAAAAACTGTTTTTT
CDR3: CASSLGGQGLNEKLFF

size: -
V: TRBV27
J: TRBJ2-2
D: -
length: 18
DNA: TGTGCCAGCAGTTTACGATTCGGAGCGGGCGGGTTCACCGGGGAGCTGTTTTTT
CDR3: CASSLRFGAGGFTGELFF

size: -
V: TRBV29-1
J: TRBJ2-5
D: -
length: 15
DNA: TGCAGCGTTGGAGAGGCGGGGGCCCCACAAGAGACCCAGTACTTC
CDR3: CSVGEAGAPQETQYF

size: once
V: TRBV28
J: TRBJ2-7
D: -
length: 11
DNA: TGTGCCACCAATGCCCGCTACGAGCAGTACTTC
CDR3: CATNARYEQYF

size: few
V: TRBV28
J: TRBJ2-2
D: TRBD2
length: 15
DNA: TGTGCCATCGAAAAGGGACTAGCGCTCCCCGGGGAGCTGTTTTTT
CDR3: CAIEKGLALPGELFF

size: few
V: TRBV27
J: TRBJ1-6
D: -
length: 15
DNA: TGTGCCAGCAGTTTATTGGGCCAGAATAATTCACCCCTCCACTTT
CDR3: CASSLLGQNNSPLHF

size: -
V: TRBV7-6
J: TRBJ2-3
D: TRBD2
length: 15
DNA: TGTGCCAGCAGCCCTAACGGACTAGCGGCTGATACGCAGTATTTT
CDR3: CASSPNGLAADTQYF

size: -
V: TRBV13
J: TRBJ1-6
D: -
length: 17
DNA: TGTGCCAGCAGTCCTCGCGGGGGAGGAGCCTATAATTCACCCCTCCACTTT
CDR3: CASSPRGGGAYNSPLHF

size: many
V: TRBV7-2
J: TRBJ2-7
D: TRBD1
length: 13
DNA: TGTGCCTCCGGGGGACAGGGGGGCGACGAGCAGTACTTC
CDR3: CASGGQGGDEQYF

size: few
V: TRBV5-1
J: TRBJ2-3
D: -
length: 14
DNA: TGCGCCAGCAGCAGGACTGCCTACACAGATACGCAGTATTTT
CDR3: CASSRTAYTDTQYF

size: few
V: TRBV28
J: TRBJ2-1
D: -
length: 16
DNA: TGTGCCAGCAGTTTACTCGGGACCGCGGGTTTCGATGAGCAGTTCTTC
CDR3: CASSLLGTAGFDEQFF

size: -
V: TRBV5-4
J: TRBJ1-2
D: -
length: 16
DNA: TGTGCCAGCAGCTTAGATAAGACAGTCCCGGTTGATGGCTACACCTTC
CDR3: CASSLDKTVPVDGYTF

size: -
V: TRBV5-1
J: TRBJ2-7
D: TRBD2
length: 14
DNA: TGCGCCAGCAGCTTGGCTCTAGCGGAGGGGGAGCAGTACTTC
CDR3: CASSLALAEGEQYF

size: few
V: TRBV6-5
J: TRBJ1-6
D: -
length: 18
DNA: TGTGCCAGCAGTTACTCGAGAGTATGGGCGACGGATAATTCACCCCTCCACTTT
CDR3: CASSYSRVWATDNSPLHF

size: -
V: TRBV20-1
J: TRBJ2-3
D: -
length: 17
DNA: TGCAGTGCTAGGGATCTGGATCCCCGACGAATCACAGATACGCAGTATTTT
CDR3: CSARDLDPRRITDTQYF

size: -
V: TRBV10-3
J: TRBJ1-6
D: -
length: 17
DNA: TGTGCCATCAGTGAGCGATCGGGACAACAAAAAGGTTCACCCCTCCACTTT
CDR3: CAISERSGQQKGSPLHF

size: few
V: TRBV6-1
J: TRBJ2-2
D: -
length: 15
DNA: TGTGCCAGCCAAGCCCATCACCCTGGCACCGGGGAGCTGTTTTTT
CDR3: CASQAHHPGTGELFF

size: few
V: TRBV5-1
J: TRBJ1-4
D: -
length: 14
DNA: TGCGCCAGCAGCTTGATGGGGGCGAGAGAAAAACTGTTTTTT
CDR3: CASSLMGAREKLFF

size: few
V: TRBV20-1
J: TRBJ1-4
D: -
length: 12
DNA: TGCAGTGTTTACCGTCCTAATGAAAAACTGTTTTTT
CDR3: CSVYRPNEKLFF

size: few
V: TRBV19
J: TRBJ2-1
D: -
length: 15
DNA: TGTGCCAGTAGTAGGCCACAATACTCGTACAATGAGCAGTTCTTC
CDR3: CASSRPQYSYNEQFF

size: -
V: TRBV6-5
J: TRBJ2-5
D: TRBD1
length: 16
DNA: TGTGCCAGCAGTGCCAGGACAGGGAGGTTAGGAGAGACCCAGTACTTC
CDR3: CASSARTGRLGETQYF

size: few
V: TRBV7-9
J: TRBJ2-1
D: -
length: 16
DNA: TGTGCCAGCAGCCGCATAAAACTTGCATCCTACAATGAGCAGTTCTTC
CDR3: CASSRIKLASYNEQFF